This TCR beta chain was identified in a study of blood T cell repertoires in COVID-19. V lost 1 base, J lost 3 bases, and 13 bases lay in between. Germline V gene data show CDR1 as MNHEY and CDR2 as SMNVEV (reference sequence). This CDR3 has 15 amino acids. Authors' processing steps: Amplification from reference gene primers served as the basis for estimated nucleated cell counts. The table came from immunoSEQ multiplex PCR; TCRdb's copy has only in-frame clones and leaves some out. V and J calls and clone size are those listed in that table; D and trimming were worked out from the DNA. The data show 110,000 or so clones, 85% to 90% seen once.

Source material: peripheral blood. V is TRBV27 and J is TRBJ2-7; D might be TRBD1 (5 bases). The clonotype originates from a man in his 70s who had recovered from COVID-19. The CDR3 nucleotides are TGTGCCAGCAGTTTATTCTTGGGGCAGGGCTACGAGCAGTACTTC. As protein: CASSLFLGQGYEQYF.